Below are 28 T cell receptor beta chains sequenced from a single sample in a study of T cells in Graves' hyperthyroidism and ophthalmopathy. TCR beta CDR3 sequences were amplified from RNA transcripts. Primed by the HTBI set, a first-round RT-PCR was run on the TCR CDR3. From the multiplex PCR reads, TCRdb called clonotypes with MiXCR, one entry per CDR3 protein. The table shows about 460,000 distinct CDR3 sequences, with less than 25% occurring only once. Sequencing was done on a sample of blood. The receptors were sampled from a woman between 65 and 79 years old with Graves' ophthalmopathy.

This clonotype has only a few counts. V gene TRBV4-3 combines with J gene TRBJ2-3; no firm D call. The V and J ends lost 0 bases and 5 bases respectively, with 15 bases between them. Germline V gene lookup returns CDR1 LGHNA and CDR2 YSLEER. The CDR3 extends over 16 amino acids. The CDR3: CASSQDLGGKGDTQYF. CDR3 nucleotide sequence: TGCGCCAGCAGCCAAGATCTCGGCGGAAAAGGAGATACGCAGTATTTT.

In its sample, this clonotype was seen a few times. V usage is TRBV6-5 and J usage is TRBJ2-1; 14 nucleotides align to TRBD2. J gave up 8 bases and V 2 bases, and 5 bases lay outside the gene matches. This CDR3 is built from 16 residues. Germline V gene data show CDR1 as MNHEY and CDR2 as SVGAGI. In DNA form, the CDR3 reads TGTGCCAGCAGTTACCGGGGACTAGCGGGAGTGGATGAGCAGTTCTTC. It encodes CASSYRGLAGVDEQFF.

The V call is TRBV29-1, the J call TRBJ2-1; 7 nucleotides agree with TRBD1. The germline V gene has CDR1 SQVTM and CDR2 ANQGSEA. The V segment lost 4 bases and the J segment 2 bases; nucleotides outside the gene matches: 8. The CDR3 is 15 residues long. CDR3 sequence: CSVGGTADTYNEQFF. CDR3 in DNA: TGCAGCGTTGGAGGGACAGCGGACACCTACAATGAGCAGTTCTTC.

This clonotype appeared a few times. J is TRBJ2-5 and V is TRBV18; D gene ambiguous. V gave up 1 base and J gave up 5 bases, with 8 bases separating them. The CDR3 is 13 amino acids. In germline, CDR1 is KGHSH, CDR2 LQKENI. The CDR3, as DNA: TGTGCCAGCTCACCACAGACCCTCGAGACCCAGTACTTC. Translated, it gives CASSPQTLETQYF.

This clonotype has just a few counts. This chain connects TRBV6-2 or TRBV6-3 to TRBJ2-7; no reliable D call. This CDR3 contains 12 residues. V was trimmed by 6 bases and J by 0 bases, leaving 6 bases between them. Germline-derived CDR1 and CDR2 are MNHEY and SVGEGT. The CDR3 region has the DNA TGTGCCAGCAGCTCCGTCTCCTACGAGCAGTACTTC. As protein: CASSSVSYEQYF.

The sample holds a few counts of this clonotype. The chain joins TRBV12-3 or TRBV12-4 to TRBJ2-7, with 11 bases fitting TRBD2. V lost 0 bases to trimming and J lost 0 bases; unmatched junction nucleotides: 4. This CDR3 spans 17 amino acids. The CDR3 DNA sequence: TGTGCCAGCAGTTTAGCTTGGGGACTAGCGGACTCCTACGAGCAGTACTTC. This gives the protein CASSLAWGLADSYEQYF.

J is TRBJ2-7 and V is TRBV5-1; 7 bases are a match to TRBD1. CDR1 SGHRS and CDR2 YFSETQ come from the germline V gene. Trimming removed 4 bases from V and 5 bases from J; junction bases left unmatched: 12. The CDR3 is 15 amino acids. DNA of the CDR3: TGCGCCAGCAGCCCGGCAGGGGGAAGTTTCGACGAGCAGTACTTC. This gives the protein CASSPAGGSFDEQYF.

The genes are TRBV19 and TRBJ1-5, with TRBD1 identical over 10 bases. With 9 bases clipped from V and 5 bases from J, the junction kept 7 bases outside the gene matches. This CDR3 comprises 14 residues. Germline V gives CDR1 LNHDA, CDR2 SQIVND (reference sequence). CDR3 sequence reads: CASNTGTGDQPQHF. CDR3 coding DNA: TGTGCCAGCAACACCGGGACAGGGGATCAGCCCCAGCATTTT.

This clonotype was detected many times. This chain uses TRBV12-3 or TRBV12-4 with TRBJ1-2; 9 bases agree with TRBD1. The ends lost 0 bases at V and 8 bases at J; junction bases unmatched: 10. This CDR3 is 16 amino acids long. In DNA, the CDR3 is TGTGCCAGCAGTTTAGCCCAACTATGGGACAGGGACGGCTACACCTTC. Its translation: CASSLAQLWDRDGYTF.

On this clonotype: A read error may explain this, as a much larger clone is one base away. The rearrangement joins TRBV28 to TRBJ1-5; 8 nucleotides match TRBD1. The CDR3 runs 15 residues. Germline CDR1 is MDHEN and CDR2 is SYDVKM. CDR3 sequence reads: CASGRQGRSNQPRHF. The DNA for the CDR3 is TGTGCCAGCGGAAGACAGGGGAGGAGCAATCAGCCCCGGCATTTT. The entire variable domain, with the rest obtained from reference TRBV28 and TRBJ1-5, is as follows: DVKVTQSSRYLVKRTGEKVFLECVQDMDHENMFWYRQDPGLGLRLIYFSYDVKMKEKGDIPEGYSVSREKKERFSLILESASTNQTSMYLCASGRQGRSNQPRHFGDGTRLSIL.

This clonotype turned up a few times. The chain links TRBV3-1 to TRBJ2-2; the D is unclear. Looked up from germline, CDR1 is LGHDT and CDR2 is YNNKEL (reference sequence). Trimming shortened V by 4 bases and J by 5 bases, and 14 bases separated the two germline ends. The CDR3 covers 15 residues. The CDR3 DNA reads as TGTGCCAGCAGCCCCCAGGCAGGAGCTACCGGGGAGCTGTTTTTT. Translation gives CASSPQAGATGELFF.

V usage is TRBV28 and J usage is TRBJ1-2; 9 bases line up with TRBD1. The CDR3 contains 15 residues. The germline CDR1 and CDR2 sequences are MDHEN and SYDVKM. The V and J ends lost 6 bases and 8 bases, in that order; junction bases with no gene match: 13. Written as DNA, the CDR3 is TGTGCCAGCAGAGACCCGGGACAGGGCCTAGGGGGCTACACCTTC. Residues: CASRDPGQGLGGYTF.

This chain links TRBV9 with TRBJ2-7; D is ambiguous. Germline CDR1 and CDR2: SGDLS and YYNGEE. This CDR3 is built from 15 residues. Trimming took 4 bases from V and 4 from J, leaving 18 bases between them. The CDR3 coding sequence is TGTGCCAGCAGCCCAGGCGCCCAAGGCCCGTACGAGCAGTACTTC. It yields the protein CASSPGAQGPYEQYF.

V gene TRBV30 combines with J gene TRBJ2-5; D may be TRBD1 (6 bases). The CDR3 has 14 residues. Trimming took 7 bases from V and 5 from J, leaving 20 bases between them. The germline gives CDR1 GTSNPN, CDR2 SVGIG (reference sequence). This CDR3 reads CASGQPKRRETQYF. CDR3 bases: TGTGCCTCTGGACAGCCAAAACGACGCGAGACCCAGTACTTC.

This chain links TRBV19 with TRBJ1-5; no reliable D call. The length of the CDR3 is 12 residues. The ends were cut back, 3 bases at V and 3 bases at J, with 3 bases in the middle. Germline CDR1 reads LNHDA; CDR2 reads SQIVND (reference sequence). The CDR3 spells CASSIHNQPQHF. The CDR3, as DNA: TGTGCCAGTAGTATCCACAATCAGCCCCAGCATTTT.

The gene calls are TRBV11-2 and TRBJ1-2; 10 bases line up with TRBD1. V was clipped by 1 base and J by 8 bases; unmatched bases: 1. This CDR3 is 13 amino acids long. Germline V gene sequence: CDR1 SGHAT, CDR2 FQNNGV. CDR3 bases: TGTGCCAGCAGCTTAGGACAGGGGGCCGGCTACACCTTC. Its translation is CASSLGQGAGYTF.

A few counts support this clonotype. V gene TRBV6-2 or TRBV6-3 combines with J gene TRBJ2-1; D is unresolved. The CDR3 contains 11 residues. V lost 2 bases, J lost 9 bases, and 5 bases lay in between. Germline loops: CDR1 MNHEY, CDR2 SVGEGT. The CDR3 DNA follows: TGTGCCAGCAGTTACCAAGGTGAGCAGTTCTTC. Translation: CASSYQGEQFF.

The CDR3 DNA is TGCAGTGCTAGAGACCCGGGACTAGCGCGATACAATGAGCAGTTCTTC. It encodes CSARDPGLARYNEQFF. J is TRBJ2-1 and V is TRBV20-1, with 10 bases aligning to TRBD2. Losses at the gene ends were 0 bases for V and 4 bases for J; bases not matched to a gene: 6. The CDR3 spans 16 residues. Germline V gene sequence: CDR1 DFQATT, CDR2 SNEGSKA (reference sequence).

This clonotype was detected a few times. The J gene is TRBJ1-4, the V gene TRBV4-1, with 10 nucleotides matching TRBD1. The V gene end was trimmed by 1 base and the J gene end by 8 bases; junction bases not matched to a gene: 10. Germline V CDR1 and CDR2: MGHRA, YSYEKL. CDR3 size: 17 residues. This CDR3 is CASSQGLGQGEREKLFF. In nucleotides, the CDR3 is TGCGCCAGCAGCCAAGGCCTCGGACAGGGGGAGAGGGAAAAACTGTTTTTT.

The CDR3 region is CSASDRVNEQFF. The CDR3 region has the DNA TGCAGTGCTAGCGACAGGGTCAATGAGCAGTTCTTC. V gene TRBV20-1 combines with J gene TRBJ2-1, with 7 bases aligning to TRBD1. The CDR3 is 12 residues long. J was trimmed by 6 bases and V by 3 bases; bases with no gene match: 2. CDR1 DFQATT and CDR2 SNEGSKA come from the germline V gene (reference sequence).

This clonotype has at least ten counts. The genes are TRBV28 and TRBJ2-7; no clear D. Per the germline V gene, CDR1 is MDHEN and CDR2 is SYDVKM. V dropped 6 bases and J dropped 0 bases, with 12 bases sitting between them. The CDR3 runs 14 residues. As DNA, the CDR3 is TGTGCCAGCAGCCTCGGGTTAAGCTCCTACGAGCAGTACTTC. Encoded protein: CASSLGLSSYEQYF.

This clonotype was seen a handful of times. V usage is TRBV3-1 and J usage is TRBJ2-5; 8 nucleotides line up with TRBD2. Looked up from germline, CDR1 is LGHDT and CDR2 is YNNKEL (reference sequence). V shed 4 bases and J 5 bases; nucleotides not matched to a gene: 12. The CDR3 covers 16 residues. CDR3 DNA: TGTGCCAGCAGCCTAAAGGTTGCGGGAGGTCGGGAGACCCAGTACTTC. This translates into CASSLKVAGGRETQYF.

On this clonotype: A much larger clone differs from this one at a single base, so this may be a read error. The chain is built from TRBV25-1 and TRBJ2-7, with 8 bases identical to TRBD2. Trimming took 5 bases from V and 7 from J; bases not matched to a gene: 10. This CDR3 comprises 14 residues. Germline CDR1 reads MGHDK; CDR2 reads SYGVNS. The CDR3 spells CASSPGGGLREQYF. In nucleotides, the CDR3 is TGTGCCAGCAGTCCCGGGGGGGGACTGAGGGAGCAGTACTTC.

This clonotype was observed many times. The chain links TRBV28 to TRBJ1-6; no clear D gene. Trimming took 3 bases from V and 7 from J, leaving 16 bases between them. Germline values: CDR1 MDHEN, CDR2 SYDVKM. There are 16 residues in the CDR3. The CDR3 nucleotides are TGTGCCAGCAGTTTTCCGTTCCCGGGCGGAAATTCACCCCTCCACTTT. Amino acids: CASSFPFPGGNSPLHF. The whole variable domain, remainder taken from reference TRBV28 and TRBJ1-6, is DVKVTQSSRYLVKRTGEKVFLECVQDMDHENMFWYRQDPGLGLRLIYFSYDVKMKEKGDIPEGYSVSREKKERFSLILESASTNQTSMYLCASSFPFPGGNSPLHFGNGTRLTVT.

V usage is TRBV18 and J usage is TRBJ2-7; D unresolved. Germline V gene data show CDR1 as KGHSH and CDR2 as LQKENI. This CDR3 is built from 14 residues. Between the trimmed V and J ends, which lost 6 bases and 2 bases, there was a span of 14 bases. In DNA, the CDR3 is TGTGCCAGCTCTTCCGCCCAGGCTGCCTACGAGCAGTACTTC. This codes for CASSSAQAAYEQYF. The variable domain in full, completed from reference TRBV18 and TRBJ2-7, reads NAGVMQNPRHLVRRRGQEARLRCSPMKGHSHVYWYRQLPEEGLKFMVYLQKENIIDESGMPKERFSAEFPKEGPSILRIQQVVRGDSAAYFCASSSAQAAYEQYFGPGTRLTVT.

This clonotype was recorded a few times. This chain uses TRBV19 with TRBJ1-2; D unresolved. Germline values: CDR1 LNHDA, CDR2 SQIVND (reference sequence). This CDR3 has 12 residues. Between the trimmed V and J ends, which lost 3 bases and 7 bases, there was a span of 9 bases. The CDR3 DNA reads TGTGCCAGTAGTATGATAGGGTCTGGCTACACCTTC. It specifies CASSMIGSGYTF.

This clonotype was seen only a few times. This sequence joins TRBV6-5 and TRBJ1-4; unclear D gene. This CDR3 has 12 residues. Trimming pared 0 bases from V and 14 bases from J, leaving 10 bases between. Per germline, CDR1 MNHEY and CDR2 SVGAGI. The CDR3 region has the DNA TGTGCCAGCAGTTACTCTGGGTATCACCTGTTTTTT. Amino acid sequence: CASSYSGYHLFF.

V is TRBV6-2 or TRBV6-3 and J is TRBJ1-1, with TRBD1 as a possible D gene (5 bases). Germline values: CDR1 MNHEY, CDR2 SVGEGT. The CDR3 length is 12 residues. The V gene lost 2 bases and the J gene lost 8 bases, with 9 bases spanning the gap. CDR3: CASSYGGSEAFF. The CDR3, as DNA: TGTGCCAGCAGTTACGGGGGTTCAGAAGCTTTCTTT.